The entry below describes one T cell receptor (beta chain). A much bigger clone sits one base away, suggesting this may be a read error. Likely a read error: the CDR3 ends without its conserved phenylalanine or tryptophan. Relying on iRepertoire HTBI primers and Arm-PCR of CDR3 regions, the team built TCR beta libraries. TCRdb itself ran the multiplex PCR reads through MiXCR, one entry per CDR3 protein. The data show over 350,000 distinct CDR3 sequences, 15% seen once. The data are from a study of regulatory T cells in long-lasting Graves disease. Germline V gene lookup returns CDR1 MNHEY and CDR2 SMNVEV (reference sequence). Trimming left V 4 bases short and J 0 bases short, with 12 bases between. CDR3 length equals 15 residues. As for time point: newly diagnosed GD, antithyroid drugs for less than 3 months. PBMC-derived RNA was used for the TCR library. This sample was also put to use in a study of T cells in Graves' hyperthyroidism and ophthalmopathy.

The source is a woman aged 40 to 50 with Graves disease. The chain employs TRBV27 and TRBJ1-2, with D perhaps TRBD1 (6 bases). The sequences come from peripheral blood mononuclear cells (PBMCs), collected at new diagnosis, from a patient treated with antithyroid drugs. The CDR3 sequence: CASSSGQPANYGYTL. The CDR3 DNA is TGTGCCAGCAGTTCGGGACAACCAGCTAACTATGGCTACACCCTC.